These 23 T cell receptor beta chains were all obtained from the same sample, sequenced in a study of T cells after yellow fever vaccination. TCRdb used MiXCR to reprocess the 5' RACE reads, holding one entry per CDR3 protein. The sample contains fewer than 350,000 distinct CDR3 sequences, about 3.5% of which appear only once. This specimen consisted of PBMCs, obtained on the day of the yellow fever booster vaccination. These receptors came from a man aged 18 to 30 who received the YFV17D yellow fever vaccine.

Regarding this clonotype: The CDR3 does not end in the conserved phenylalanine or tryptophan, so this is likely a read error. CDR3 residues: CASSWDRGNEKLFS. The CDR3 DNA follows: TGTGCCAGCAGCTGGGACAGGGGTAATGAAAAACTGTTTTCT. This chain links TRBV5-4 with TRBJ1-4; TRBD1 aligns across 10 bases. This CDR3 is built from 14 residues. Germline lookup yields CDR1 SGHNT and CDR2 YYREEE (reference sequence). Losses at the gene ends were 3 bases for V and 4 bases for J; bases not matched to a gene: 0.

This clonotype occurred many times. The rearrangement links TRBV12-3 or TRBV12-4 to TRBJ2-6; D remains unclear. The CDR3 runs 15 residues. V lost 2 bases, J lost 4 bases, and 9 bases lay in between. The CDR3 region has the DNA TGTGCCAGCAGTTTATTCAACCCCGGGGCCAACGTCCTGACTTTC. Translating gives CASSLFNPGANVLTF.

The V and J genes are TRBV6-5 and TRBJ2-7, with TRBD2 matching over 7 bases. This CDR3 is 15 amino acids long. CDR1 MNHEY and CDR2 SVGAGI come from the germline V gene. V lost 6 bases to trimming and J lost 0 bases; unmatched junction nucleotides: 8. The CDR3 loop reads CASRKTSFDSYEQYF. The CDR3 coding sequence is TGTGCCAGCAGAAAGACTAGCTTCGACTCCTACGAGCAGTACTTC.

This clonotype was detected only a few times. This chain links TRBV7-2 with TRBJ2-7, with 7 bases aligning to TRBD1. Germline V lookup: CDR1 SGHTA, CDR2 FQGNSA. The CDR3 is made up of 12 amino acids. V was pared by 5 bases and J by 5 bases, with 3 bases of the junction left unmatched. The CDR3 reads CASSRDRDEQYF. The CDR3 bases are TGTGCCAGCAGCCGCGACAGGGACGAGCAGTACTTC.

This clonotype was counted ten times or more. The V call is TRBV7-2, the J call TRBJ2-5; TRBD1 is a possible D gene (5 bases). This CDR3 is 14 amino acids long. V lost 3 bases and J lost 1, with 9 bases in between. In germline, CDR1 is SGHTA, CDR2 FQGNSA. DNA of the CDR3: TGTGCCAGCAGCTTGAGACAGTTCCAAGAGACCCAGTACTTC. The encoded protein is CASSLRQFQETQYF.

The sample holds many counts of this clonotype. This chain links TRBV15 with TRBJ2-3; 8 bases line up with TRBD2. J gave up 1 base and V 2 bases, and 2 bases lay outside the gene matches. The CDR3 length is 15 residues. Per germline, CDR1 LNHNV and CDR2 YYDKDF (reference sequence). The CDR3 is CATSRQAGGTDTQYF. CDR3 in DNA: TGTGCCACCAGCAGACAAGCGGGAGGCACAGATACGCAGTATTTT. The whole variable domain, filled in from reference TRBV15 and TRBJ2-3, reads DAMVIQNPRYQVTQFGKPVTLSCSQTLNHNVMYWYQQKSSQAPKLLFHYYDKDFNNEADTPDNFQSRRPNTSFCFLDIRSPGLGDTAMYLCATSRQAGGTDTQYFGPGTRLTVL.

In this sample, this clonotype turned up many times. The chain links TRBV20-1 to TRBJ1-1, with no clear D. Germline V gene lookup returns CDR1 DFQATT and CDR2 SNEGSKA (reference sequence). The CDR3 spans 11 residues. The V and J ends lost 6 bases and 11 bases respectively, with 16 bases between them. Here the CDR3 reads CSAPSDAVAFF. CDR3 nucleotide sequence: TGCAGTGCGCCCAGTGATGCGGTGGCTTTCTTT.

There are a few counts of this clonotype. V gene TRBV6-5 combines with J gene TRBJ1-4; the D is unclear. CDR1 is MNHEY and CDR2 is SVGAGI in the germline V gene. This CDR3 spans 16 amino acids. Trimming removed 2 bases from V and 2 bases from J, with 12 bases in between. The CDR3 DNA is TGTGCCAGCAGTTACACTGATCCGGCGACTAATGAAAAACTGTTTTTT. It specifies CASSYTDPATNEKLFF.

This clonotype was found many times. The V call is TRBV11-2, the J call TRBJ2-1, with D unclear. In germline, CDR1 is SGHAT, CDR2 FQNNGV. CDR3 length: 15 residues. V shed 0 bases and J shed 0 bases, with 6 bases lying between them. The CDR3 nucleotides read TGTGCCAGCAGCTTAGATCCGGCCTCCTACAATGAGCAGTTCTTC. Protein sequence: CASSLDPASYNEQFF.

The chain has TRBV21-1 and TRBJ2-1; the table gives TRBD2 as D, unverified against the DNA. TRBV21-1 is noted as a pseudogene. The CDR3 consists of 15 residues. CDR3 coding DNA: TGTGCCAGCAGCAAAACGCCTGAGGGATCCAATGAGCAGTTCTTC. Translating gives CASSKTPEGSNEQFF.

This clonotype turned up a few times. This chain connects TRBV7-3 to TRBJ1-6, with 7 bases aligning to TRBD1. The germline gives CDR1 SGHTA, CDR2 FQGTGA. This CDR3 comprises 14 residues. Trimming at V came to 5 bases and at J to 6 bases, leaving 4 bases not matched to a gene. CDR3: CASSVQGPNSPLHF. CDR3 bases: TGTGCCAGCAGCGTACAGGGGCCTAATTCACCCCTCCACTTT.

There are many counts of this clonotype. One end of the junction does not line up with germline, which may come from a read error. The chain joins TRBV5-1 to TRBJ1-6; D gene ambiguous. Germline-derived CDR1 and CDR2 are SGHRS and YFSETQ. This CDR3 spans 17 amino acids. The CDR3 is CASSLTPQVSSNSPLHF. CDR3 bases: TGCGCCAGCAGCTTGACCCCCCAGGTGTCCTCTAATTCACCCCTCCACTTT.

This clonotype was detected only a few times. This chain uses TRBV19 with TRBJ1-1; weak D call: TRBD1 (5 bases). V was clipped by 4 bases and J by 0 bases, with 9 bases between them. The CDR3 runs to 14 residues. Germline-derived CDR1 and CDR2 are LNHDA and SQIVND (reference sequence). CDR3 region: CASSSRGMNTEAFF. The CDR3 DNA is TGTGCCAGTAGTAGCCGGGGGATGAACACTGAAGCTTTCTTT.

This clonotype occurred many times. The V call is TRBV21-1, the J call TRBJ1-5; TRBD1, as called in the table, went unchecked against the DNA. TRBV21-1 is recorded as a pseudogene. The CDR3 contains 14 residues. CDR3 nucleotides: TGTGCCAGCAGCCCCCCCTGGGGGGATCAGCCCCAGCATTTT. Amino acid sequence: CASSPPWGDQPQHF.

The rearrangement joins TRBV19 to TRBJ1-1; TRBD1 agrees at 7 bases. The V segment lost 7 bases and the J segment 5 bases; nucleotides outside the gene matches: 4. The CDR3 has 12 residues. The germline V gene has CDR1 LNHDA and CDR2 SQIVND (reference sequence). The DNA of the CDR3 is TGTGCCAGTAAGACAGGGAAGACTGAAGCTTTCTTT. Translated: CASKTGKTEAFF.

Ten or more counts support this clonotype. V and J are TRBV21-1 and TRBJ1-4. TRBV21-1 is flagged as a pseudogene. The CDR3 loop spans 12 amino acids. The CDR3 sequence is CARGTLVEKLFF. Here the CDR3 DNA reads TGTGCCAGAGGGACTCTTGTAGAAAAACTGTTTTTT.

This clonotype was detected ten times or more. V gene TRBV20-1 combines with J gene TRBJ2-5, with D perhaps being TRBD1 or TRBD2 (6 bases each). V was clipped by 5 bases and J by 7 bases, with 20 bases between them. Germline-derived CDR1 and CDR2 are DFQATT and SNEGSKA (reference sequence). The CDR3 consists of 14 residues. The CDR3 region is CSAGGTFPEGTQYF. In DNA form, the CDR3 reads TGCAGTGCTGGGGGGACATTCCCAGAGGGGACCCAGTACTTC.

This clonotype was counted between two and nine times. The chain uses TRBV5-6 and TRBJ2-1; D call uncertain. The CDR3 spans 16 residues. The V and J ends lost 4 bases and 0 bases respectively, with 14 bases between them. The germline gives CDR1 SGHDT, CDR2 YYEEEE. CDR3 nucleotide sequence: TGTGCCAGCAGCCGCCAGGTGATTAGCTCCTACAATGAGCAGTTCTTC. Amino acids: CASSRQVISSYNEQFF.

In its sample, this clonotype was seen a few times. The genes are TRBV10-2 and TRBJ2-5; unclear D gene. Germline CDR1 and CDR2: WSHSY and SAAADI. The length of the CDR3 is 14 residues. Trimming pared 8 bases from V and 1 base from J, leaving 14 bases between. The CDR3 here is CASCPSASQETQYF. The CDR3 nucleotides read TGCGCCAGCTGTCCCTCGGCTAGCCAAGAGACCCAGTACTTC.

The sample holds many counts of this clonotype. The chain couples TRBV20-1 to TRBJ2-3; TRBD2 aligns across 8 bases. V trimming: 6 bases; J trimming: 5 bases; junction bases outside the gene matches: 7. Germline V gene sequence: CDR1 DFQATT, CDR2 SNEGSKA (reference sequence). The CDR3 totals 13 residues. In nucleotides, the CDR3 is TGCAGTGCGGCGGGGGGCCGGGGAGATACGCAGTATTTT. Protein sequence: CSAAGGRGDTQYF.

This clonotype came up many times. V usage is TRBV29-1 and J usage is TRBJ1-1; D is perhaps TRBD1 (5 bases). V was cut by 5 bases and J by 0 bases, with 10 bases left in between. The germline V gene encodes CDR1 SQVTM and CDR2 ANQGSEA. The CDR3 spans 13 residues. The CDR3 DNA follows: TGCAGCGTTCGGGGACGGCTGAACACTGAAGCTTTCTTT. The encoded protein is CSVRGRLNTEAFF.

The CDR3 DNA reads as TGTGCCAGCAGCTTAGTCACAATCCTGGGCACAGATACGCAGTATTTT. The encoded protein is CASSLVTILGTDTQYF. The J gene is TRBJ2-3, the V gene TRBV7-9; D not resolved. The CDR3 spans 16 residues. Germline CDR1 is SEHNR and CDR2 is FQNEAQ (reference sequence). Trimming took off 1 base at V and 1 base at J, with 12 bases between the two ends.

This clonotype was observed many times. J is TRBJ2-1 and V is TRBV7-9; D not certain. Germline CDR1 and CDR2: SEHNR and FQNEAQ (reference sequence). The length of the CDR3 is 14 residues. V lost 3 bases and J lost 2, with 8 bases in between. The CDR3 DNA follows: TGTGCCAGCAGCTTCTCCACCGCCTACAATGAGCAGTTCTTC. Translation gives CASSFSTAYNEQFF. Full variable domain (rest looked up from reference TRBV7-9 and TRBJ2-1): DTGVSQNPRHKITKRGQNVTFRCDPISEHNRLYWYRQTLGQGPEFLTYFQNEAQLEKSRLLSDRFSAERPKGSFSTLEIQRTEQGDSAMYLCASSFSTAYNEQFFGPGTRLTVL.